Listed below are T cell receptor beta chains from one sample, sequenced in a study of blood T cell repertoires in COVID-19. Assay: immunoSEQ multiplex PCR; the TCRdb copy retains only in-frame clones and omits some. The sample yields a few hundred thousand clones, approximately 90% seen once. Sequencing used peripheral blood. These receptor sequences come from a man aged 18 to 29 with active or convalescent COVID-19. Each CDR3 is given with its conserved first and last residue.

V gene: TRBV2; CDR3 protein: CASNRGQLLNTEAFF
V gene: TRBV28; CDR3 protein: CASSFFRPSGRGEQFF
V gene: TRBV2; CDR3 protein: CASSDGTGSLRGYTF
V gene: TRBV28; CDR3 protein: CASRLGGYYGYTF
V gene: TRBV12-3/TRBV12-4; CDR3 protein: CASSLRQGYGYTF
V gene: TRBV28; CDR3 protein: CASTRDRETHQPQHF
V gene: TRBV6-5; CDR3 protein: CASRYRGGYGYTF
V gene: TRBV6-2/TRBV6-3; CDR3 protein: CASSSRSRDTQYF
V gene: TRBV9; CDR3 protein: CASSMGAGGPSDTQYF
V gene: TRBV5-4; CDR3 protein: CASSLWGTGGVYEQFF